One sample yielded the 10 T cell receptor beta chains listed below, sequenced in a study of neurological immune-mediated disorders. TCRdb fed the 5' RACE reads into MiXCR, producing one record per CDR3 protein. The table has 81,000 or so distinct CDR3 sequences, roughly 4.8% seen once. What was sequenced was PBMCs. These receptors were collected from a woman younger than 45 with multiple sclerosis.

This clonotype was observed a single time. With a much larger clone just one base away, this may be a read error. J is TRBJ2-6 and V is TRBV18; D is possibly TRBD1 or TRBD2 (6 bases each). Germline CDR1 is KGHSH and CDR2 is LQKENI. The CDR3 contains 19 residues. CDR3 amino acids: CASSPGTGMGLSGTNVLTF. For the CDR3, the DNA is TGTGCCAGCTCACCCGGCACAGGGATGGGACTCTCTGGGACCAACGTCCTGACTTTC.

As concerns this clonotype: The junction shows a germline mismatch at one end, possibly a read error. The rearrangement joins TRBV4-1 to TRBJ1-1; perhaps TRBD1 as D (6 bases). Germline V gives CDR1 MGHRA, CDR2 YSYEKL. This CDR3 comprises 12 residues. The CDR3 DNA reads TGCGACAGCAGCGCCCAGGGGACTGAAGCTTTCTTT. Its protein is CDSSAQGTEAFF.

Ten or more counts support this clonotype. This chain links TRBV5-6 with TRBJ2-1; D is ambiguous. The CDR3 contains 11 residues. Germline V gives CDR1 SGHDT, CDR2 YYEEEE. Trimming shortened V by 3 bases and J by 8 bases, and 6 bases separated the two germline ends. CDR3 sequence reads: CASSYEDEQFF. Written as DNA, the CDR3 is TGTGCCAGCAGCTACGAGGATGAGCAGTTCTTC.

The sample holds a few counts of this clonotype. V is TRBV7-9 and J is TRBJ1-4, with D possibly TRBD1 on 6 matching bases. With 3 bases removed from V and 6 bases from J, the gap between germline ends came to 11 bases. CDR1 and CDR2 (germline): SEHNR, FQNEAQ (reference sequence). The CDR3 contains 14 residues. The CDR3 loop reads CASSLRGVYEKLFF. The CDR3 nucleotides read TGTGCCAGCAGCTTGAGGGGGGTTTATGAAAAACTGTTTTTT. The entire variable domain, with the rest obtained from reference TRBV7-9 and TRBJ1-4, is as follows: DTGVSQNPRHKITKRGQNVTFRCDPISEHNRLYWYRQTLGQGPEFLTYFQNEAQLEKSRLLSDRFSAERPKGSFSTLEIQRTEQGDSAMYLCASSLRGVYEKLFFGSGTQLSVL.

Many counts were recorded for this clonotype. The chain links TRBV3-1 to TRBJ1-1; 8 bases are a match to TRBD1. This CDR3 region has 13 residues. Per the germline V gene, CDR1 is LGHDT and CDR2 is YNNKEL (reference sequence). The ends lost 7 bases at V and 6 bases at J; junction bases unmatched: 7. The CDR3 is CASNTGGVPEAFF. CDR3 DNA sequence: TGTGCCAGCAATACAGGGGGAGTCCCTGAAGCTTTCTTT.

This clonotype showed up many times. The chain recombines TRBV27 with TRBJ1-2; 7 bases fit TRBD1. V was clipped by 5 bases and J by 6 bases; unmatched bases: 9. Germline-derived CDR1 and CDR2 are MNHEY and SMNVEV (reference sequence). The CDR3 totals 14 residues. CDR3 nucleotides: TGTGCCAGCAGTAAACAGGGGAAAGGTGATGGCTACACCTTC. Protein: CASSKQGKGDGYTF.

This clonotype appeared many times. V usage is TRBV5-1 and J usage is TRBJ2-3; TRBD1 agrees at 7 bases. The junction had 5 bases not matched to a gene; V was cut back by 0 bases and J by 4 bases. Germline V CDR1 and CDR2: SGHRS, YFSETQ. There are 15 residues in the CDR3. CDR3 nucleotide sequence: TGCGCCAGCAGCTTGGAGGGGGCCCGGGCAGATACGCAGTATTTT. Protein: CASSLEGARADTQYF.

This clonotype was found many times. The chain links TRBV20-1 to TRBJ1-1; D is undetermined. The CDR3 runs to 13 residues. Germline V lookup: CDR1 DFQATT, CDR2 SNEGSKA (reference sequence). Trimming cost V 3 bases and J 3 bases, with 11 bases left between them. The CDR3 spells CSASPGGDTEAFF. Here the CDR3 DNA reads TGCAGTGCTAGCCCGGGCGGGGACACTGAAGCTTTCTTT.

In this sample, this clonotype turned up many times. V usage is TRBV5-1 and J usage is TRBJ2-1; the D gene is possibly TRBD2 (6 bases). CDR1 is SGHRS and CDR2 is YFSETQ in the germline V gene. Trimming cost V 4 bases and J 6 bases, with 17 bases left between them. CDR3 length: 15 amino acids. For the CDR3, the DNA is TGCGCCAGCAGCCTGCAACTAGCTGGCCGCAATGAGCAGTTCTTC. Protein: CASSLQLAGRNEQFF.

This clonotype was recorded many times. This chain links TRBV12-3 or TRBV12-4 with TRBJ1-1; D unclear. This CDR3 is built from 14 residues. V lost 5 bases, J lost 6 bases, and 16 bases lay in between. The CDR3 DNA sequence: TGTGCCAGCAGTCCCCGAGCAGGTTACTCTGAAGCTTTCTTT. As protein: CASSPRAGYSEAFF.